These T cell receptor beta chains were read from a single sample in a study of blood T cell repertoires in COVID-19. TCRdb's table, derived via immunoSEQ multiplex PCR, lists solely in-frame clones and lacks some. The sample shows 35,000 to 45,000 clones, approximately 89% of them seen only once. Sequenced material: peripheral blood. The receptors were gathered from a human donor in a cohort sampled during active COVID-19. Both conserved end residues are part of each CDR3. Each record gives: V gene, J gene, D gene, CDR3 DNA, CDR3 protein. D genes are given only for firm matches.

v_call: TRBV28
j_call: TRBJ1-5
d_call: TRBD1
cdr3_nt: TGTGCCAGCAGCCAACCTCAAACAGGGGAACGGTATTGGGGCGGCAATCAGCCCCAGCATTTT
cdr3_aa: CASSQPQTGERYWGGNQPQHF

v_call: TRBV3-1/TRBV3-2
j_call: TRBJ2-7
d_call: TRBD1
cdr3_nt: TGTGCCAGCAGCCAAGGGGTCCGGGACAGGGTCTACGAGCAGTACTTC
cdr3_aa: CASSQGVRDRVYEQYF

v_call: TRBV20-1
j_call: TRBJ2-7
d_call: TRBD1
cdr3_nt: TGCAGTGCTAGACTCGGACAGGGCTCGAACTTC
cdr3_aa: CSARLGQGSNF

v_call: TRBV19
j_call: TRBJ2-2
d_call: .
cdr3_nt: TGTGCCAGTAGTTTACGCGCATATACTCGGACCGGGGAGCTGTTTTTT
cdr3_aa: CASSLRAYTRTGELFF

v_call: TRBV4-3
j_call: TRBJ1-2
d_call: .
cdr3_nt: TGCGCCAGCAGCCAACAGGGTAACTATGGCTACACCTTC
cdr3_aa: CASSQQGNYGYTF

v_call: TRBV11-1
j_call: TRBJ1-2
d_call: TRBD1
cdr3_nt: TGTGCCAGCAGCCCAAGACAGGGCACCCTCTATGGCTACACCTTC
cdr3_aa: CASSPRQGTLYGYTF

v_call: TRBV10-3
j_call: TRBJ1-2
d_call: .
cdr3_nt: TGTGCCATCAGTGAGTCAGAGGGCGGTTTCACTAACTATGGCTACACCTTC
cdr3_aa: CAISESEGGFTNYGYTF

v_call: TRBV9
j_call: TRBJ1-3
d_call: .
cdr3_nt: TGTGCCAGCAGCCTGGGACAAATCGGAAACACCATATATTTT
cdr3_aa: CASSLGQIGNTIYF

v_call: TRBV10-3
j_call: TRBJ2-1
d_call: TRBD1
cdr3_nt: TGTGCCATCATGGGGACAGGGGGGAACAATGAGCAGTTCTTC
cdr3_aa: CAIMGTGGNNEQFF

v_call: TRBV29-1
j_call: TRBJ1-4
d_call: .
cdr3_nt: TGCAGCGTTGGTATCAGTGAAAAACTGTTTTTT
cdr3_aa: CSVGISEKLFF

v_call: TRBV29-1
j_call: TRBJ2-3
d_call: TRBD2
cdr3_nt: TGCAGCGTTGTTAGCGGGGGCACAGATACGCAGTATTTT
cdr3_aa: CSVVSGGTDTQYF

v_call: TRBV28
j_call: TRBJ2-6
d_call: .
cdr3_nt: TGTGCCAGCAGTTTTCAGGGCTCTGGGGCCAACGTCCTGACTTTC
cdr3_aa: CASSFQGSGANVLTF